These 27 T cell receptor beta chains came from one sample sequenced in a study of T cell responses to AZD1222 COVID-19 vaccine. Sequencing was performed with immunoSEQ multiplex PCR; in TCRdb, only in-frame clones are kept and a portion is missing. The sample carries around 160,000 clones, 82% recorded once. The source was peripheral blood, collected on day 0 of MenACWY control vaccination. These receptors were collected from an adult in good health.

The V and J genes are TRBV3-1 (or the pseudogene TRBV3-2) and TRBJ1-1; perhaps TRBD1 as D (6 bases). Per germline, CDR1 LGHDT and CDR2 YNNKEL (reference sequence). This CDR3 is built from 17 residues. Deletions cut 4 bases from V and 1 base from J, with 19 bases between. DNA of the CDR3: TGTGCCAGCAGCCCGTCGGTCCCGGGACACGAGAACACTGAAGCTTTCTTT. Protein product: CASSPSVPGHENTEAFF.

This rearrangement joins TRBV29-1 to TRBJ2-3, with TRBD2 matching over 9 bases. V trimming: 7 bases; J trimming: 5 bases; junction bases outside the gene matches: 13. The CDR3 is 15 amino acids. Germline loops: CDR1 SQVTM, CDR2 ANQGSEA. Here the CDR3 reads CSASPGGGAGDTQYF. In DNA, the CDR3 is TGCAGCGCCTCCCCTGGCGGGGGGGCAGGAGATACGCAGTATTTT.

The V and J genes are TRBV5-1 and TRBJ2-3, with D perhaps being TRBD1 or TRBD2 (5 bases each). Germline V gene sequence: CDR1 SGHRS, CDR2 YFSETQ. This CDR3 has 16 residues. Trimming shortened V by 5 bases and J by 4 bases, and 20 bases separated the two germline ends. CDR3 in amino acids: CASSESPGRGSDTQYF. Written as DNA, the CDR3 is TGCGCCAGCAGTGAAAGCCCGGGACGTGGATCAGATACGCAGTATTTT.

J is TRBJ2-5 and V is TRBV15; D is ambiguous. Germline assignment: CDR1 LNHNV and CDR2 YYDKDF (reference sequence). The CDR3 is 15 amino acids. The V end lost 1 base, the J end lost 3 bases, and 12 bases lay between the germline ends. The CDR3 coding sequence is TGTGCCACCAGCAGAGCCTGGACCACCAAAGAGACCCAGTACTTC. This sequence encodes CATSRAWTTKETQYF.

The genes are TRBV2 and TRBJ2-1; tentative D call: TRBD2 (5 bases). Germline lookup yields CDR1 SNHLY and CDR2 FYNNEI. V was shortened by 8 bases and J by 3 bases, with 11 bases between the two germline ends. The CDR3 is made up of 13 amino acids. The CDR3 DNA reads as TGTGCCAGCGAGCGCCGGGGCTACAATGAGCAGTTCTTC. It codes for CASERRGYNEQFF.

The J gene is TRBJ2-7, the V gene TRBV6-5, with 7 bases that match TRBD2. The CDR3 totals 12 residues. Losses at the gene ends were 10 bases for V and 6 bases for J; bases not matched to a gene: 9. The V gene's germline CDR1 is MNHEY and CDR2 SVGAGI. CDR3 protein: CATGTPGGEQYV. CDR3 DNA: TGTGCCACGGGAACGCCGGGGGGCGAGCAGTACGTC.

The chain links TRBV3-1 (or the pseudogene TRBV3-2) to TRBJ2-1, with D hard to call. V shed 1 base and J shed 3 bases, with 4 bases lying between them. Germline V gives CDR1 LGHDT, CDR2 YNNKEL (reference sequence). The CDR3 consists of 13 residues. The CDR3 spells CASSQGYYNEQFF. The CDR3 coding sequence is TGTGCCAGCAGCCAAGGTTACTACAATGAGCAGTTCTTC.

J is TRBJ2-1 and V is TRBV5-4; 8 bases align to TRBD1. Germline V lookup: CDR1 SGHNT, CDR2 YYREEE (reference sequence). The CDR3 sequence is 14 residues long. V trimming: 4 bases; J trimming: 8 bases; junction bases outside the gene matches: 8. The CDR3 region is CASSPMDRADEQFF. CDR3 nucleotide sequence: TGTGCCAGCAGCCCAATGGACAGGGCGGATGAGCAGTTCTTC.

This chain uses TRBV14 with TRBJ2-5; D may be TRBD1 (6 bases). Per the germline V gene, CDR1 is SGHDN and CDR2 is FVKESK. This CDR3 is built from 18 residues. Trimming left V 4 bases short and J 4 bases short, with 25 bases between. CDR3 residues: CASSPASSSFRRGETQYF. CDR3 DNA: TGTGCCAGCAGCCCAGCCTCCTCTAGCTTCCGCAGGGGAGAGACCCAGTACTTC.

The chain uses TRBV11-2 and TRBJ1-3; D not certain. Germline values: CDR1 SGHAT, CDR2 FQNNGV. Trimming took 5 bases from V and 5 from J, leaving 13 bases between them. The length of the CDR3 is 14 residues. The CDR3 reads CASSLREGRNTIYF. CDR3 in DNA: TGTGCCAGCAGCCTCCGGGAGGGAAGAAACACCATATATTTT.

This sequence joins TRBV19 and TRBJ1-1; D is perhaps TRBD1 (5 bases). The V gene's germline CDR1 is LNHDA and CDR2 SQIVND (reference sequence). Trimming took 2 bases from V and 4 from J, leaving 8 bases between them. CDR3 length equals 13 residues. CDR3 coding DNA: TGTGCCAGTAGTATATGGGGCGCCACTGAAGCTTTCTTT. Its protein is CASSIWGATEAFF. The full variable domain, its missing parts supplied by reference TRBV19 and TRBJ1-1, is DGGITQSPKYLFRKEGQNVTLSCEQNLNHDAMYWYRQDPGQGLRLIYYSQIVNDFQKGDIAEGYSVSREKKESFPLTVTSAQKNPTAFYLCASSIWGATEAFFGQGTRLTVV.

As DNA, the CDR3 is TGTGCCAGCAGTCCAGGGGCGCATAGCAATCAGCCCCAGCATTTT. It codes for CASSPGAHSNQPQHF. This chain joins TRBV3-1 (or the pseudogene TRBV3-2) and TRBJ1-5; D may be TRBD1 (6 bases). V was cut by 6 bases and J by 0 bases, with 12 bases left in between. CDR3 length: 15 amino acids. CDR1 is LGHDT and CDR2 is YNNKEL in the germline V gene (reference sequence).

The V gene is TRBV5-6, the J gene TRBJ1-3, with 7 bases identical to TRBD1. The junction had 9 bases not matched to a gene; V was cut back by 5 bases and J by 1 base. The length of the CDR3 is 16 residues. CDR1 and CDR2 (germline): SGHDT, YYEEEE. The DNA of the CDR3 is TGTGCCAGCAGGGCGGGACAGCGGCGTTCTGGAAACACCATATATTTT. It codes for CASRAGQRRSGNTIYF.

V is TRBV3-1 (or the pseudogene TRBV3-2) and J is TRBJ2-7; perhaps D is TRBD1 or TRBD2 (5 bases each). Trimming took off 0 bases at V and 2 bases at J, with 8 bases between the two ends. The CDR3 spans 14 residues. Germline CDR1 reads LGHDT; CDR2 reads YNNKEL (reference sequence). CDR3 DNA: TGTGCCAGCAGCCAAGATTGGGGGACCTACGAGCAGTACTTC. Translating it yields CASSQDWGTYEQYF.

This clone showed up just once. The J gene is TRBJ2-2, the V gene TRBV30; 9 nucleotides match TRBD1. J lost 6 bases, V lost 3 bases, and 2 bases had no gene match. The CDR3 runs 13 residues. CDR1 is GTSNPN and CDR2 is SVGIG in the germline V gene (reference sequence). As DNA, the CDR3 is TGTGCCTGGAGGGGGACAGGGCCCGGGGAGCTGTTTTTT. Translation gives CAWRGTGPGELFF.

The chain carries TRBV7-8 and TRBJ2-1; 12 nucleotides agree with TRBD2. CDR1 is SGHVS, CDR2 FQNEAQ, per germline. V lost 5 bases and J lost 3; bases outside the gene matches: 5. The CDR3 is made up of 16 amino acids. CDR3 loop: CASSPSLAGGYNEQFF. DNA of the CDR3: TGTGCCAGCAGCCCCTCACTAGCGGGGGGCTACAATGAGCAGTTCTTC. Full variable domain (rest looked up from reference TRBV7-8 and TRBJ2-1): GAGVSQSPRYKVAKRGQDVALRCDPISGHVSLFWYQQALGQGPEFLTYFQNEAQLDKSGLPSDRFFAERPEGSVSTLKIQRTQQEDSAVYLCASSPSLAGGYNEQFFGPGTRLTVL.

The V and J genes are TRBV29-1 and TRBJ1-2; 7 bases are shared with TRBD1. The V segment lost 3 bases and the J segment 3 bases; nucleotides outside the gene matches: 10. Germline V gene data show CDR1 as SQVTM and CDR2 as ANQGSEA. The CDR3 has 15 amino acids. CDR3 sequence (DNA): TGCAGCGTTGACGATTTGACAGGGACCCACTATGGCTACACCTTC. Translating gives CSVDDLTGTHYGYTF.

The DNA for the CDR3 is TGTGCCAGCACGAACCTTTACAATGAGCAGTTCTTC. Amino acid sequence: CASTNLYNEQFF. The chain joins TRBV3-1 (or the pseudogene TRBV3-2) to TRBJ2-1; D uncertain. Trimming pared 7 bases from V and 4 bases from J, leaving 8 bases between. The CDR3 is made up of 12 amino acids. Germline V CDR1 and CDR2: LGHDT, YNNKEL (reference sequence).

CDR3 nucleotide sequence: TGTGCCATCAGTGAAGCCGGCTACGAGCAGTACGTC. As protein: CAISEAGYEQYV. V and J are TRBV10-3 and TRBJ2-7, with D hard to call. The CDR3 has 12 amino acids. Germline V gives CDR1 ENHRY, CDR2 SYGVKD. Trimming took off 3 bases at V and 3 bases at J, with 6 bases between the two ends.

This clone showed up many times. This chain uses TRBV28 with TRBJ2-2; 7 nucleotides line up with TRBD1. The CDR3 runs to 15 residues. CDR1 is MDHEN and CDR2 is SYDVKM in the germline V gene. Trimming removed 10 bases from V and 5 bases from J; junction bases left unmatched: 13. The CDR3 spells CATLETGPRTGELFF. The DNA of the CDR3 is TGTGCCACCCTTGAGACAGGGCCGAGAACCGGGGAGCTGTTTTTT.

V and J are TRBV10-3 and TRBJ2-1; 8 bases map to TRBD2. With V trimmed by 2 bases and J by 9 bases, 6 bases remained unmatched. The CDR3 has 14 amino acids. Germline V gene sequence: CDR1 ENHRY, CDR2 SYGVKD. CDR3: CAISETSGRSEQFF. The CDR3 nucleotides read TGTGCCATCAGTGAGACTAGCGGACGTAGTGAGCAGTTCTTC.

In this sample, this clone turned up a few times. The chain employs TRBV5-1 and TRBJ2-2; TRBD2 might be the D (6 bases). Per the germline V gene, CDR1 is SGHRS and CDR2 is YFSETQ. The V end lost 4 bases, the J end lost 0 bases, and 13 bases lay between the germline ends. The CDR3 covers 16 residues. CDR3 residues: CASSESTSTNTGELFF. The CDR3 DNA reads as TGCGCCAGCAGCGAATCGACTAGTACGAACACCGGGGAGCTGTTTTTT.

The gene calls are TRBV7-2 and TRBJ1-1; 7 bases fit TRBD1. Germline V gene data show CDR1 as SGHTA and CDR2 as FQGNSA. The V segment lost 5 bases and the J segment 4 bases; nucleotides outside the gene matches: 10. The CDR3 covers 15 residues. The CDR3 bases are TGTGCCAGCAGCCTTAACAGGGGAGGGGCCACTGAAGCTTTCTTT. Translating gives CASSLNRGGATEAFF. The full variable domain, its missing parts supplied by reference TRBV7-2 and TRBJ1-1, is GAGVSQSPSNKVTEKGKDVELRCDPISGHTALYWYRQSLGQGLEFLIYFQGNSAPDKSGLPSDRFSAERTGGSVSTLTIQRTQQEDSAVYLCASSLNRGGATEAFFGQGTRLTVV.

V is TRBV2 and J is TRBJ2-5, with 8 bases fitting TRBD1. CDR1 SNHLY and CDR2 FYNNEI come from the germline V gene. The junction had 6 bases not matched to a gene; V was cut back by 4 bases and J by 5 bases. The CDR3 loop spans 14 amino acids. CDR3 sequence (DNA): TGTGCCAGCAGTGCGGACAGGGCTAGGGAGACCCAGTACTTC. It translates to CASSADRARETQYF.

The CDR3 nucleotides read TGTGCCTGGAGTGCGAGGAACACCGGGGAGCTGTTTTTT. Its protein product is CAWSARNTGELFF. The chain recombines TRBV30 with TRBJ2-2; no firm D call. CDR3 size: 13 residues. V was clipped by 1 base and J by 1 base, with 4 bases between them. The V gene's germline CDR1 is GTSNPN and CDR2 SVGIG (reference sequence).

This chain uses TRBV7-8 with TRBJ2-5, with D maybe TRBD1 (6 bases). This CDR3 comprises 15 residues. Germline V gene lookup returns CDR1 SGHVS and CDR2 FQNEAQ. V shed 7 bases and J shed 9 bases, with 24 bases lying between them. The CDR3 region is CASTRRGDRTGAQYF. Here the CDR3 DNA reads TGTGCCAGCACCCGGAGAGGCGACAGGACTGGGGCCCAGTACTTC. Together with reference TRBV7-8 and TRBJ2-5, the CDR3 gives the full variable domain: GAGVSQSPRYKVAKRGQDVALRCDPISGHVSLFWYQQALGQGPEFLTYFQNEAQLDKSGLPSDRFFAERPEGSVSTLKIQRTQQEDSAVYLCASTRRGDRTGAQYFGPGTRLLVL.

As DNA, the CDR3 is TGTGCCAGCAGCCCCACACCGGGACAGGGGATTAATGAGCAGTTCTTC. As protein: CASSPTPGQGINEQFF. The chain combines TRBV4-2 with TRBJ2-1; 10 positions match TRBD1. Germline V gene data show CDR1 as LGHNA and CDR2 as YNFKEQ. The CDR3 spans 16 residues. Trimming at V came to 4 bases and at J to 7 bases, leaving 10 bases not matched to a gene.